Listed here are 5 T cell receptor beta chains from one sample, sequenced in a study of blood T cell repertoires in COVID-19 (TCRdb year 2020). The protocol used for the library was the immunoSEQ multiplex PCR assay. Imported from immuneACCESS, the table was reduced by TCRdb to in-frame sequences with V and J called. These copies leave out some clones; in studies compared against another copy, an unresolved V gene accounts for under half, and the cause of the remainder is not known. The sample table shows some 530,000 clones, and 70% to 90% are seen once. The ten largest make up 3.2% of the sample. Specimen: peripheral blood. These receptors all come from a human donor in a cohort sampled during active COVID-19.

This chain connects TRBV11-3 to TRBJ1-1; TRBD1 agrees at 7 bases. The CDR3 runs 18 residues. CDR1 is SGHNT, CDR2 YENEEA, per germline. Trimming cost V 2 bases and J 5 bases; bases outside gene matches: 17. The CDR3: CASSLKGADRSSGTEAFF. Here the CDR3 DNA reads TGTGCCAGCAGCTTAAAGGGGGCCGACAGGTCTTCGGGGACTGAAGCTTTCTTT.

V and J are TRBV30 and TRBJ1-3; D is ambiguous. The CDR3 spans 14 residues. V gave up 1 base and J gave up 2 bases, with 9 bases separating them. Germline CDR1 is GTSNPN and CDR2 is SVGIG (reference sequence). In DNA form, the CDR3 reads TGTGCCTGGAGTGGTCCGGGAACTGGAAACACCATATATTTT. Its protein is CAWSGPGTGNTIYF. The full variable domain, in which reference TRBV30 and TRBJ1-3 provide the parts outside the CDR3, is SQTIHQWPATLVQPVGSPLSLECTVEGTSNPNLYWYRQAAGRGLQLLFYSVGIGQISSEVPQNLSASRPQDRQFILSSKKLLLSDSGFYLCAWSGPGTGNTIYFGEGSWLTVV.

The chain has TRBV30 and TRBJ1-1; TRBD1 matches at 7 bases. The ends lost 3 bases at V and 3 bases at J; junction bases unmatched: 10. Per germline, CDR1 GTSNPN and CDR2 SVGIG (reference sequence). CDR3 length: 15 amino acids. The CDR3 coding sequence is TGTGCCTGGAGCTTCTCAGGGGGAGGTGACACTGAAGCTTTCTTT. This codes for CAWSFSGGGDTEAFF.

This sequence joins TRBV28 and TRBJ2-2, with D maybe TRBD2 (7 bases). Germline V gives CDR1 MDHEN, CDR2 SYDVKM. Trimming stripped 3 bases from V and 4 bases from J, with 12 bases between. The CDR3 sequence is 15 residues long. The CDR3 region has the DNA TGTGCCAGCAGTTTTGGGGGGGCGAGCACCGGGGAGCTGTTTTTT. Protein sequence: CASSFGGASTGELFF.

This chain uses TRBV5-8 with TRBJ2-3; 9 bases map to TRBD2. The ends lost 4 bases at V and 4 bases at J; junction bases unmatched: 7. In germline, CDR1 is SGHTS, CDR2 YDEGEE. The CDR3 is 15 amino acids. CDR3: CASSQGLAGADTQYF. The DNA for the CDR3 is TGTGCCAGCAGCCAGGGACTAGCTGGGGCAGATACGCAGTATTTT.